This TCR beta chain was obtained from a study of CD4+ T cells in melanoma. Germline V gives CDR1 SGHAT, CDR2 FQNNGV. The V and J ends lost 5 bases and 0 bases respectively, with 11 bases between them. This CDR3 comprises 15 residues. This table comes from immunoSEQ multiplex PCR, and its TCRdb copy is limited to in-frame clones, with some not included. The sample holds approximately 47,000 clones, 75% to 90% seen once. The study's findings and limits: CD8+ T cell, macrophage and B cell function reportedly correlated with neoantigen-specific CD4+ T cells. Neoantigen-specific CD4+ T cells in melanoma reportedly had diverse differentiation states.

With regard to this clone: Its antigen is still unknown.

The chain has TRBV11-2 and TRBJ1-5, with D tentatively TRBD1 (5 bases). The TCR sequence derives from a human donor with melanoma. The sample comprised peripheral blood. The CDR3: CASSQGPTSNQPQHF. As DNA, the CDR3 is TGTGCCAGCAGCCAGGGACCGACTAGCAATCAGCCCCAGCATTTT.